This entry features one T cell receptor (beta chain) sequence. Its antigen is still unknown. This entry is derived from a study of T cell repertoires in cytomegalovirus infection. Across the study: Recently identified HLA-C-restricted CMV epitopes were used, and well-studied HLA-B-restricted CMV epitopes were used as well. It was the public TCR beta signatures that indicated both CMV infection and matching HLA type. Findings and caveats of the study: Cumulative public TCR beta family frequency identified carriers of CMV plus the relevant HLA. Ex vivo, HLA-C-restricted CMV-specific TCR beta clonotypes prevailed over the rest of the response.

TCRdb itself ran the reads through MiXCR, one entry per CDR3 protein. The sample holds about 740,000 distinct CDR3 sequences, roughly 30% seen once. The receptor was isolated from a human donor in good health (CMV status not recorded). Some clones in this sample may be carry-over from other donors' samples. Source: cultured PBMCs, taken from culture after CMV antigen stimulation.

The CDR3 loop is CASSPGAANGGTQYF. CDR3 in DNA: TGTGCCAGCAGCCCAGGGGCGGCAAACGGTGGTACGCAGTATTTT. V usage is TRBV7-9 and J usage is TRBJ2-3, with D possibly matching TRBD1 (6 bases). The CDR3 runs 15 residues. V was shortened by 5 bases and J by 8 bases, with 20 bases between the two germline ends. Germline loops: CDR1 SEHNR, CDR2 FQNEAQ (reference sequence).